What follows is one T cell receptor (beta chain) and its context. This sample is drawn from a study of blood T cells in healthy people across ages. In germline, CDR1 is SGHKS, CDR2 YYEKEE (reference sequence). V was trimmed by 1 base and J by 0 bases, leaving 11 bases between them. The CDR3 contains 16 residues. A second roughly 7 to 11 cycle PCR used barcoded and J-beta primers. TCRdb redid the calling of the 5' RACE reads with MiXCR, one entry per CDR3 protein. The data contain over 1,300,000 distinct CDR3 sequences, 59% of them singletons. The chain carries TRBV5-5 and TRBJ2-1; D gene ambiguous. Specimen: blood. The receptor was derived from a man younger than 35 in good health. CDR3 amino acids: CASSLSGYASYNEQFF. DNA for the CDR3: TGTGCCAGCAGCTTGTCCGGTTATGCCTCCTACAATGAGCAGTTCTTC. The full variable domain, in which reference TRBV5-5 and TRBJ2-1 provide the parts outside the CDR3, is DAGVTQSPTHLIKTRGQQVTLRCSPISGHKSVSWYQQVLGQGPQFIFQYYEKEERGRGNFPDRFSARQFPNYSSELNVNALLLGDSALYLCASSLSGYASYNEQFFGPGTRLTVL.